This T cell receptor (beta chain) was captured in a study of blood T cell repertoires in COVID-19. About the research overall: In each case, the material was cDNA or gDNA derived from T cells, B-cell-depleted T cells, or PBMCs.

Trimming left V 2 bases short and J 4 bases short, with 14 bases between. The CDR3 is 15 residues long. Germline loops: CDR1 MNHEY, CDR2 SVGEGT. Per the original data handling: Nucleated cell counts were estimated from reference gene primer amplification. The table came from immunoSEQ multiplex PCR; TCRdb's copy has only in-frame clones and leaves some out. V and J calls and clone size are given by that table; D and trimming were obtained from the DNA. The sample shows 150,000 to 200,000 clones, roughly 91% of them seen only once. The sequence derives from a human donor in a cohort sampled during active COVID-19. The chain combines TRBV6-2 or TRBV6-3 with TRBJ2-5; D is uncertain. Sequences were obtained from peripheral blood. CDR3 in amino acids: CASSYDYGFGETQYF. CDR3 DNA sequence: TGTGCCAGCAGTTACGATTACGGGTTCGGAGAGACCCAGTACTTC.